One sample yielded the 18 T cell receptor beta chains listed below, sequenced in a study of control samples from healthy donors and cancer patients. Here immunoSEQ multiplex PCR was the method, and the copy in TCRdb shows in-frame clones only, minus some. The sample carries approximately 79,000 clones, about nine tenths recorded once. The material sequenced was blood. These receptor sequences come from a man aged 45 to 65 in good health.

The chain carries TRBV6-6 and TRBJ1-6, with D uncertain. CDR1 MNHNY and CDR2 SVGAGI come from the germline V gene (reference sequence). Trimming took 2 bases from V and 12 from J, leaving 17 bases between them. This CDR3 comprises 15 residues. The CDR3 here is CASSYGPSPPGPLHF. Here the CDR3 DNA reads TGTGCCAGCAGTTACGGGCCTAGCCCCCCCGGACCCCTCCACTTT.

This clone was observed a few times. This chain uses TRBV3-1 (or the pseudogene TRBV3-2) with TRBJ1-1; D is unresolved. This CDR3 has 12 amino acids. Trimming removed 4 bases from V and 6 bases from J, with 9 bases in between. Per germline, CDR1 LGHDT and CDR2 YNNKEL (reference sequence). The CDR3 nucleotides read TGTGCCAGCAGCCCCGGTAGCTCTGAAGCTTTCTTT. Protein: CASSPGSSEAFF.

For the CDR3, the DNA is TGTGCTAGTGCCCCCCTGGCGACTCAGGCTTTCTTT. This translates into CASAPLATQAFF. V gene TRBV12-5 combines with J gene TRBJ1-1; no reliable D call. The CDR3 is 12 amino acids. V lost 7 bases, J lost 11 bases, and 17 bases lay in between. The V gene's germline CDR1 is LGHNT and CDR2 FRNRAP.

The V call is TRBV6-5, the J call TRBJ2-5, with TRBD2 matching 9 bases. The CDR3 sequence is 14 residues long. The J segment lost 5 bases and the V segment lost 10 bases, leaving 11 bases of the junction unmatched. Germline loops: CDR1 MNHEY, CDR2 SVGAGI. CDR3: CATRAGGHGETQYF. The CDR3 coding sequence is TGTGCCACCCGAGCGGGGGGCCACGGGGAGACCCAGTACTTC.

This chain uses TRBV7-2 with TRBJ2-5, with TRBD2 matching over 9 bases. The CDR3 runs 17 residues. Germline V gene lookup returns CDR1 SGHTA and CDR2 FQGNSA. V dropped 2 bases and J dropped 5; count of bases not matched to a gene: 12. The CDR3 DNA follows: TGTGCCAGCAGCTTAATCGGGCTAGCGGGGCTCGGGGAGACCCAGTACTTC. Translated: CASSLIGLAGLGETQYF. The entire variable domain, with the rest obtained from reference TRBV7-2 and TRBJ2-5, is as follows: GAGVSQSPSNKVTEKGKDVELRCDPISGHTALYWYRQSLGQGLEFLIYFQGNSAPDKSGLPSDRFSAERTGGSVSTLTIQRTQQEDSAVYLCASSLIGLAGLGETQYFGPGTRLLVL.

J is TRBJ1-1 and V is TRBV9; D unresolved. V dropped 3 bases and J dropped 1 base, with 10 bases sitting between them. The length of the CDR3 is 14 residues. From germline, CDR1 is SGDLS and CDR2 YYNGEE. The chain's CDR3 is CASSANLGNTEAFF. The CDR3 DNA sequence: TGTGCCAGCAGCGCCAACTTAGGGAACACTGAAGCTTTCTTT.

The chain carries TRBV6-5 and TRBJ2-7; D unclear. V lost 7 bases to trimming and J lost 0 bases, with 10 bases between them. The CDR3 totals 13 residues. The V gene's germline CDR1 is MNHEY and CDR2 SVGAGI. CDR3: CASTLLSSYEQYF. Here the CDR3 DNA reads TGTGCCAGCACCCTTCTGAGCTCCTACGAGCAGTACTTC.

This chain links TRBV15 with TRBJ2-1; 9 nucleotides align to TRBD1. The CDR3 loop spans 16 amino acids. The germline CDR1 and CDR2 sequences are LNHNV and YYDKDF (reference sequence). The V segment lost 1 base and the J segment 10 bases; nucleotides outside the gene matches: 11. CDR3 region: CATSRVPRQGVWEQFF. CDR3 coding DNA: TGTGCCACCAGCAGAGTACCCCGACAGGGGGTGTGGGAGCAGTTCTTC.

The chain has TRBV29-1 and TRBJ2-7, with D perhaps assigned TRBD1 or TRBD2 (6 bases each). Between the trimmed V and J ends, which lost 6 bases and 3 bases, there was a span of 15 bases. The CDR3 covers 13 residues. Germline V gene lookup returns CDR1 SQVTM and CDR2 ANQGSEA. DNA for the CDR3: TGCAGCGTAGGGCGGGACACTTACTACGAGCAGTACTTC. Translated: CSVGRDTYYEQYF.

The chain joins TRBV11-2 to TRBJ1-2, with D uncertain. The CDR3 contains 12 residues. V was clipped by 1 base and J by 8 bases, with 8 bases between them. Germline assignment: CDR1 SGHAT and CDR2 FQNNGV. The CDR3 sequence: CASSLVHTGYTF. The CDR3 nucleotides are TGTGCCAGCAGCTTAGTTCATACGGGCTACACCTTC.

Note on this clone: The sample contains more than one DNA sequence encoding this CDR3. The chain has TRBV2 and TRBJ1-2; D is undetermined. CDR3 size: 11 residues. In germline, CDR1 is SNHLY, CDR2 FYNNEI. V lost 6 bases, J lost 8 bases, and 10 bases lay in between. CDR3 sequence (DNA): TGTGCCAGCAGCGAATTCGGGGGCTACACCTTC. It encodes CASSEFGGYTF.

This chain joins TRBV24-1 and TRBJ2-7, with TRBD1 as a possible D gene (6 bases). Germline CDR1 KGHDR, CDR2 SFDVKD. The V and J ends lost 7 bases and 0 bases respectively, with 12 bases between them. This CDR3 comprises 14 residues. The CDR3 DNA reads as TGTGCCACCAGGACGACAGGTATCTCCTACGAGCAGTACTTC. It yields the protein CATRTTGISYEQYF.

The DNA of the CDR3 is TGTGCCAGCAGCTTAAGACTTTGGAGAACAGATACGCAGTATTTT. This translates into CASSLRLWRTDTQYF. The chain is built from TRBV11-2 and TRBJ2-3; D remains ambiguous. This CDR3 has 15 amino acids. Germline assignment: CDR1 SGHAT and CDR2 FQNNGV. The V gene lost 2 bases and the J gene lost 3 bases, with 12 bases spanning the gap.

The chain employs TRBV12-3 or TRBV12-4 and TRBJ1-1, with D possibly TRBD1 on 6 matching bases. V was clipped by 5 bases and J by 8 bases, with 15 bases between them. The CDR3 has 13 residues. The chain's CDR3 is CASSQGTKREAFF. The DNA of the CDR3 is TGTGCCAGCAGTCAGGGGACCAAGAGGGAAGCTTTCTTT.

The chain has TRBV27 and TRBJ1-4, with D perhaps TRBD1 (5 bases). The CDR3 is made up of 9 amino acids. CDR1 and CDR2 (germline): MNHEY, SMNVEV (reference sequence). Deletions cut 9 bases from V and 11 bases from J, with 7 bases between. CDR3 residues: CASWGKLFF. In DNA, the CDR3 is TGTGCCAGTTGGGGGAAACTGTTTTTT. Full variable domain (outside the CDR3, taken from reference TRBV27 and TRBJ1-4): EAQVTQNPRYLITVTGKKLTVTCSQNMNHEYMSWYRQDPGLGLRQIYYSMNVEVTDKGDVPEGYKVSRKEKRNFPLILESPSPNQTSLYFCASWGKLFFGSGTQLSVL.

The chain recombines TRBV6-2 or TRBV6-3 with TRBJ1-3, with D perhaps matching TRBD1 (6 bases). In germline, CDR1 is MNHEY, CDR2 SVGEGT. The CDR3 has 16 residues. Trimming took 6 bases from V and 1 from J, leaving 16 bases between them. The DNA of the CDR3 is TGTGCCAGCAGCGACATCTTAGGACAGTCTGGAAACACCATATATTTT. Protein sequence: CASSDILGQSGNTIYF.

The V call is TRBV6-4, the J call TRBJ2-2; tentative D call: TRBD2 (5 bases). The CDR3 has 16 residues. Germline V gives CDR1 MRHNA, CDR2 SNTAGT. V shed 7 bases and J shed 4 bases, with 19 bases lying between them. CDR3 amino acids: CASTRRAGETTGELFF. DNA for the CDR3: TGTGCCAGCACCCGCCGGGCCGGGGAAACCACCGGGGAGCTGTTTTTT.

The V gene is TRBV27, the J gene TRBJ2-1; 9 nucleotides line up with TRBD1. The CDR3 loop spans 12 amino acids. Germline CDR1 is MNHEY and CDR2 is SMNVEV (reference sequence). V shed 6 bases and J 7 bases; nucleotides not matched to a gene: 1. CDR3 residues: CASRTGGNEQFF. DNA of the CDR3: TGTGCCAGCAGGACAGGGGGGAATGAGCAGTTCTTC.